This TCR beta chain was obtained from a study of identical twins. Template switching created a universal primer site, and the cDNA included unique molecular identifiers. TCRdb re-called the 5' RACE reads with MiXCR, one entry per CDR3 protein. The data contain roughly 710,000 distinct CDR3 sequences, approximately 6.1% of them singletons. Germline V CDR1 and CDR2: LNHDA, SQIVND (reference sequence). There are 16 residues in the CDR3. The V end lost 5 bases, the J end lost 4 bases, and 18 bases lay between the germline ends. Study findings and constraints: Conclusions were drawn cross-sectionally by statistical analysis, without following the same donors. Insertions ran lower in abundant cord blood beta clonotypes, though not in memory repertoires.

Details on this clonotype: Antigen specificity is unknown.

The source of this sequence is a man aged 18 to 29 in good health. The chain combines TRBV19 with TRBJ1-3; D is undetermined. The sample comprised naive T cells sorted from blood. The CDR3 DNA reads TGTGCCAGTAGTGTCAAGCCACCCTCTTCAGGAAACACCATATATTTT. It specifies CASSVKPPSSGNTIYF. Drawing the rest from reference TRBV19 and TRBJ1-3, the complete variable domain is DGGITQSPKYLFRKEGQNVTLSCEQNLNHDAMYWYRQDPGQGLRLIYYSQIVNDFQKGDIAEGYSVSREKKESFPLTVTSAQKNPTAFYLCASSVKPPSSGNTIYFGEGSWLTVV.